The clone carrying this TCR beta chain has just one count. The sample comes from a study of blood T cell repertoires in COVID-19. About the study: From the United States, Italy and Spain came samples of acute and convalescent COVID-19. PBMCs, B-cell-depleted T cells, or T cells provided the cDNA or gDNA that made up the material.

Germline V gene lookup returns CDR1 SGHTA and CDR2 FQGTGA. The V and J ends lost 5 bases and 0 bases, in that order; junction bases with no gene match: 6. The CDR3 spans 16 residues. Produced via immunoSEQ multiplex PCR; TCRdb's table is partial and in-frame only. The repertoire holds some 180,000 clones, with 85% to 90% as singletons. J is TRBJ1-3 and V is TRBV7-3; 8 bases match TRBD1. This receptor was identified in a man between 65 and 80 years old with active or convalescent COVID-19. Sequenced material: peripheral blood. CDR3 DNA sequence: TGTGCCAGCAGCCTTCGGGACAGGAGCTCTGGAAACACCATATATTTT. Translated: CASSLRDRSSGNTIYF. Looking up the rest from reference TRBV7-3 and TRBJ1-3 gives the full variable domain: GAGVSQTPSNKVTEKGKYVELRCDPISGHTALYWYRQSLGQGPEFLIYFQGTGAADDSGLPNDRFFAVRPEGSVSTLKIQRTERGDSAVYLCASSLRDRSSGNTIYFGEGSWLTVV.